The T cell receptor beta chain under discussion was sequenced for a study of blood T cell repertoires in COVID-19. In the source study's methods: Reference gene primer amplification yielded estimated nucleated cell counts. TCRdb's copy holds only in-frame clones and misses some; the assay was immunoSEQ multiplex PCR. V and J calls and clone size are given by that table; D and trimming were obtained from the DNA. The sample lists about 350,000 clones; roughly 90% were seen once. Across under 25 US areas, participants ranged in age from 18 to 89 years. Participants were placed into cohorts based on the clinical history they reported. The CDR3 length is 15 residues. After removal of 3 bases from V and 6 bases from J, the junction contained 10 bases not matched to a gene. The germline gives CDR1 SGDLS, CDR2 YYNGEE.

The chain is built from TRBV9 and TRBJ2-7; 9 bases map to TRBD2. The sequencing sample was made of PBMCs or T cells enriched from blood (not recorded which). This clonotype was obtained from a woman aged 25 to 39 who had been exposed to COVID-19. The CDR3 region is CASSAFAGGPSEQYF. The CDR3 DNA follows: TGTGCCAGCAGCGCCTTTGCGGGAGGGCCCTCCGAGCAGTACTTC.